This is a list of T cell receptor beta chains from one sample in a study of cytomegalovirus exposure and HLA in healthy donors. Assay: immunoSEQ multiplex PCR; the TCRdb copy retains only in-frame clones and omits some. The sample has roughly 100,000 clones; about 83% are singletons. Sequenced: PBMCs. These receptors were taken from a female donor in good health and CMV-seropositive. The CDR3 runs from the conserved cysteine through the conserved F or W. D genes are given only for firm matches. Size is stated for part of the rows, as once, few or many counts, or as a class when the clone is expanded.

j_call d_call clone_size v_call cdr3_nt cdr3_aa
TRBJ2-1 - - TRBV30 TGTGCCTGGAGTGGCCCATGGGGGCAGGGGCAGTTCTTC CAWSGPWGQGQFF
TRBJ1-2 - - TRBV5-1 TGCGCCAGCAGCGTCCAGGACAGCCCCAACTATGGCTACACCTTC CASSVQDSPNYGYTF
TRBJ1-2 TRBD1 once TRBV7-9 TGTGCCAGCAGCTTTCCGTTGGAGGGGGCGGAAGGCTACACCTTC CASSFPLEGAEGYTF
TRBJ1-1 TRBD1 - TRBV11-2 TGTGCCAGCAGCTTAGCACCGGGACAGGAAGCTTTCTTT CASSLAPGQEAFF
TRBJ2-1 - - TRBV9 TGTGCCAGCAGCGTAGGTCAGGGTTCTTACAATGAGCAGTTCTTC CASSVGQGSYNEQFF
TRBJ1-2 - - TRBV6-5 TGTGCCAGCAGCAACGGGGGGAAAGGCTACACCTTC CASSNGGKGYTF
TRBJ2-4 - - TRBV6-1 TGTGCCAGCAGTGATCTGGCGCGTGCCGGGAACATTCAGTACTTC CASSDLARAGNIQYF
TRBJ2-7 - - TRBV28 TGTGCCAGCACCTCCCCCGTGGGCGAGCAGTACTTC CASTSPVGEQYF
TRBJ1-2 - - TRBV19 TGTGCCAGTTGGAGGTCCTATGGCTACACCTTC CASWRSYGYTF
TRBJ2-6 - - TRBV7-9 TGTGCCAGCAGCTTAGCCCAGGGTAGGTTTCCTGGGGCCAACGTCCTGACTTTC CASSLAQGRFPGANVLTF
TRBJ1-1 - once TRBV7-6 TGTGCCAGCAGCTTAGTCGATGGGGGGTCTGAAGCTTTCTTT CASSLVDGGSEAFF
TRBJ2-7 - - TRBV4-1 TGCGCCAGCAGCCAAGCTAGTTCCTACGAGCAGTACTTC CASSQASSYEQYF
TRBJ2-3 TRBD2 - TRBV10-1 TGCGCCAGCAGTGCTGGGCCGCTAGCGGGATCAGATACGCAGTATTTT CASSAGPLAGSDTQYF
TRBJ2-2 TRBD1 - TRBV5-6 TGTGCCAGCAGCTACGTCCCGGGACAGGGGTCGGTCACCGGGGAGCTGTTTTTT CASSYVPGQGSVTGELFF
TRBJ2-3 - once TRBV30 TGTGCCTGGAGTGTACTAGGTGTAGAGGGTACAGATACGCAGTATTTT CAWSVLGVEGTDTQYF
TRBJ1-3 - - TRBV10-3 TGTGCCACACAGGCGGGAAACACCATATATTTT CATQAGNTIYF
TRBJ2-2 TRBD2 - TRBV14 TGTGCCAGCAGCCAAGTGCTGGGACTAGCGACCGGGGAGCTGTTTTTT CASSQVLGLATGELFF
TRBJ1-5 TRBD1 - TRBV7-2 TGTGCCAGCAGCTTGGGGACAGGGGACCCTAGCAATCAGCCCCAGCATTTT CASSLGTGDPSNQPQHF
TRBJ2-3 TRBD2 - TRBV27 TGTGCCAGCAGTTACTCCGGGAGGGAGGAGACAGATACGCAGTATTTT CASSYSGREETDTQYF
TRBJ1-5 TRBD1 - TRBV5-6 TGTGCCAGCAGCTCGGGGACAGGGGGCTGGAATCAGCCCCAGCATTTT CASSSGTGGWNQPQHF
TRBJ1-1 - - TRBV6-5 TGTGCCAGCAGTTTATCCGGGGGGCGAGGGAGAGCTTTCTTT CASSLSGGRGRAFF
TRBJ2-7 TRBD2 few TRBV27 TGTGCCAGCAGCCGTACTAGCGGGGGGCTCCCCTACGAGCAGTACTTC CASSRTSGGLPYEQYF
TRBJ1-1 - - TRBV7-3 TGTGCCAGCAGCTTAAACGCACTCCCTGTCACTGAAGCTTTCTTT CASSLNALPVTEAFF
TRBJ1-6 - - TRBV5-6 TGTGCCAGCAGCTTGGACAGGGCGAATTCACCCCTCCACTTT CASSLDRANSPLHF
TRBJ2-5 TRBD2 - TRBV7-6 TGTGCCAGCAGCTTAGACTTAGCGGGGGAGACCCAGTACTTC CASSLDLAGETQYF
TRBJ2-3 TRBD2 - TRBV30 TGTGCCTGGTGTGCTAGCGGGTATCGCACAGATACGCAGTATTTT CAWCASGYRTDTQYF
TRBJ2-7 TRBD2 - TRBV27 TGTGCCAGCACGGGGGGGCCGTCCTACGAGCAGTACTTC CASTGGPSYEQYF
TRBJ2-1 - - TRBV28 TGTGCTGGGGGGAAAGGGGCCAATGAGCAGTTCTTC CAGGKGANEQFF
TRBJ1-2 TRBD1 - TRBV30 TGTGCCTGGAGTGGGACAGGGCGGTGGTATGGCTACACCTTC CAWSGTGRWYGYTF
TRBJ1-5 TRBD1 few TRBV28 TGTGCCAGCCCCCCGGACAGGATCCAAAGGGGCAATCAGCCCCAGCATTTT CASPPDRIQRGNQPQHF
TRBJ1-6 - few TRBV6-5 TGTGCCAGCACCCCCGGTCAGGGCAACTATTCACCCCTCCACTTT CASTPGQGNYSPLHF
TRBJ1-2 TRBD1 - TRBV9 TGTGCCAGCAGCGTAGCTACGGCTGGGTGGACAGGGGTTACGGGCTACACCTTC CASSVATAGWTGVTGYTF
TRBJ2-5 TRBD2 - TRBV9 TGTGCCAGCAGCGTAGAGTCCAGCGGGGGGTACCAAGAGACCCAGTACTTC CASSVESSGGYQETQYF
TRBJ1-4 - few TRBV29-1 TGCAGCGTTTTGACAACAACTAATGAAAAACTGTTTTTT CSVLTTTNEKLFF
TRBJ2-1 TRBD2 - TRBV15 TGTGCCACCAGCCCTGGACTAGCGGGCCACAATGAGCAGTTCTTC CATSPGLAGHNEQFF
TRBJ2-2 - - TRBV28 TGTGCCAGCAGGCTACAGGGAAACACCGGGGAGCTGTTTTTT CASRLQGNTGELFF
TRBJ2-5 - - TRBV28 TGTGCCAGCAGTCGACTAAACCAAGAGACCCAGTACTTC CASSRLNQETQYF
TRBJ2-7 - once TRBV7-9 TGTGCCAGCAGCTTGACTAGCTACGAGCAGTACTTC CASSLTSYEQYF
TRBJ2-6 - - TRBV11-2 TGTGCCAGCAGCTTAGATACAGGGATGGGGGCCAACGTCCTGACTTTC CASSLDTGMGANVLTF
TRBJ2-3 - - TRBV19 TGTGCCAGTAGTGAAGCCGTCTCTAGCACAGATACGCAGTATTTT CASSEAVSSTDTQYF
TRBJ2-7 - - TRBV9 TGTGCCAGCAGCCCGAGGACTACCCACTACGAGCAGTACTTC CASSPRTTHYEQYF
TRBJ2-7 - - TRBV4-2 TGTGCCAGCAGCCAGGTCCAGGGGGGCGAGCAGTACTTC CASSQVQGGEQYF
TRBJ2-1 TRBD2 - TRBV5-4 TGTGCCAGCAGCTTGATTGGAGGGGAGGGCGATGAGCAGTTCTTC CASSLIGGEGDEQFF
TRBJ1-6 TRBD1 - TRBV7-6 TGTGCCAGCAGCTTAAGATCGGGACAGGGGCAGAGCTCCTATAATTCACCCCTCCACTTT CASSLRSGQGQSSYNSPLHF
TRBJ2-7 TRBD2 - TRBV19 TGTGCCAGTAGAACTATAGCGGGGGGCTCCTACGAGCAGTACTTC CASRTIAGGSYEQYF
TRBJ1-4 - - TRBV7-9 TGTGCCAGCAGCCCATGGACAGCAACTAATGAAAAACTGTTTTTT CASSPWTATNEKLFF
TRBJ1-5 TRBD1 - TRBV30 TGTGCCTGGAGGGAGGCAGGGGGCGGAAGCAATCAGCCCCAGCATTTT CAWREAGGGSNQPQHF
TRBJ1-1 TRBD1 few TRBV9 TGTGCCAGCCGCCCTAGTCCCGGGACAGGCCCGGGTACTGAAGCTTTCTTT CASRPSPGTGPGTEAFF
TRBJ2-1 - - TRBV29-1 TGCAGCGTTGAGGGACACCACAATGAGCAGTTCTTC CSVEGHHNEQFF
TRBJ1-1 TRBD1 - TRBV5-1 TGCGCCAGCAGCTTGACAGGGGGCACTGAAGCTTTCTTT CASSLTGGTEAFF
TRBJ1-5 TRBD1 - TRBV28 TGTGCCAGCAGTTTTGAAACAGGGGGTATGCTTCAGCCCCAGCATTTT CASSFETGGMLQPQHF
TRBJ1-1 TRBD1 - TRBV27 TGTGCCAGCAGTCCGACAGGGTTGGGCACTGAAGCTTTCTTT CASSPTGLGTEAFF
TRBJ2-5 - - TRBV6-5 TGTGCCAGCAACCCCCCAGGCCAAGAGACCCAGTACTTC CASNPPGQETQYF
TRBJ1-3 - - TRBV4-1 TGCGCCAGCAGCCAAGGGCAGGGATCCTCCCTGATCCACTCTGGAAACACCATATATTTT CASSQGQGSSLIHSGNTIYF
TRBJ1-1 - - TRBV5-1 TGCGCCAGCAGCTTGGGGTCCAGGGCCACTGAAGCTTTCTTT CASSLGSRATEAFF